The 8 T cell receptor beta chains listed next were all sequenced from one sample in a study of OX40 agonist ivuxolimab in advanced cancers. The method was immunoSEQ multiplex PCR; TCRdb's version includes in-frame clones alone and lacks a portion of them. The sample contains roughly 59,000 clones, over 70% of which appear only once. The source was CD4+ or CD8+ T cells sorted from blood, collected in a trial of the OX40 agonist ivuxolimab. Source of these receptors: an adult with an advanced solid tumor such as melanoma, head and neck, liver or kidney cancer.

The V call is TRBV27, the J call TRBJ2-3, with D possibly TRBD1 on 5 matching bases. Germline CDR1 is MNHEY and CDR2 is SMNVEV (reference sequence). The germline V and J ends were trimmed by 1 base and 0 bases, with 14 bases remaining between them. The CDR3 spans 17 residues. CDR3 protein: CASSLYSQGSSTDTQYF. The CDR3 DNA sequence: TGTGCCAGCAGTTTATATAGCCAGGGTTCGAGCACAGATACGCAGTATTTT.

The chain recombines TRBV5-1 with TRBJ2-1; D gene unclear. The CDR3 is 14 residues long. Germline V gene data show CDR1 as SGHRS and CDR2 as YFSETQ. V was shortened by 4 bases and J by 3 bases, with 11 bases between the two germline ends. The CDR3 region is CASSAEASYNEQFF. In DNA form, the CDR3 reads TGCGCCAGCAGCGCCGAGGCTAGCTACAATGAGCAGTTCTTC.

The chain's CDR3 is CASRTSGAGTGELFF. The CDR3 DNA reads TGCGCCAGCAGGACTAGCGGGGCAGGGACCGGGGAGCTGTTTTTT. This chain links TRBV10-2 with TRBJ2-2; TRBD2 agrees at 11 bases. The length of the CDR3 is 15 residues. Germline lookup yields CDR1 WSHSY and CDR2 SAAADI. J was trimmed by 5 bases and V by 6 bases; bases with no gene match: 5.

This clone was observed once. The chain employs TRBV5-1 and TRBJ1-6; unclear D gene. The V gene lost 0 bases and the J gene lost 7 bases, with 23 bases spanning the gap. CDR1 is SGHRS and CDR2 is YFSETQ in the germline V gene. The CDR3 extends over 19 amino acids. This chain's CDR3 is CASSLAPTAPDRSNSPLHF. The CDR3, as DNA: TGCGCCAGCAGCTTGGCCCCTACCGCTCCGGACCGCTCCAATTCACCCCTCCACTTT.

This clone is a singleton in its sample. J is TRBJ1-1 and V is TRBV10-2; perhaps TRBD1 as D (5 bases). Germline assignment: CDR1 WSHSY and CDR2 SAAADI. Trimming removed 8 bases at V and 1 base at J, with 17 bases between. The CDR3 is made up of 15 amino acids. The CDR3 nucleotides read TGCGCCAGCCAAACTACCGCCGGGGGGAACACTGAAGCTTTCTTT. Encoded protein: CASQTTAGGNTEAFF.

The V and J genes are TRBV10-3 and TRBJ2-6; 8 bases are a match to TRBD1. The CDR3 runs to 19 residues. The germline CDR1 and CDR2 sequences are ENHRY and SYGVKD. V was pared by 3 bases and J by 1 base, with 11 bases of the junction left unmatched. The CDR3 sequence: CAISEGTRGRSSGANVLTF. CDR3 DNA sequence: TGTGCCATCAGTGAAGGAACCAGGGGGCGGAGTTCTGGGGCCAACGTCCTGACTTTC.

The chain is built from TRBV29-1 and TRBJ2-7; 7 bases agree with TRBD1. V gave up 5 bases and J gave up 2 bases; unmatched junction bases: 6. CDR3 length: 13 residues. Per germline, CDR1 SQVTM and CDR2 ANQGSEA. The CDR3, as DNA: TGCAGCGTTACGGGGACAGAAGCCTACGAGCAGTACTTC. Translation: CSVTGTEAYEQYF.

The rearrangement links TRBV7-9 to TRBJ1-3; no clear D. Between the trimmed V and J ends, which lost 5 bases and 0 bases, there was a span of 8 bases. Germline V gene lookup returns CDR1 SEHNR and CDR2 FQNEAQ (reference sequence). The CDR3 totals 14 residues. CDR3 DNA sequence: TGTGCCAGCAGCCGGAATACCTCTGGAAACACCATATATTTT. Protein: CASSRNTSGNTIYF.